Shown below are 32 T cell receptor beta chains from a single sample sequenced in a study of T cell responses to AZD1222 COVID-19 vaccine. Produced via immunoSEQ multiplex PCR; TCRdb's table is partial and in-frame only. The sample carries 150,000 or so clones, 91% recorded once. The source was peripheral blood, collected on day 0 of AZD1222 vaccination. The receptor source for this set is an adult in good health.

The genes are TRBV5-4 and TRBJ1-1, with D uncertain. The CDR3 runs to 16 residues. Germline V gene data show CDR1 as SGHNT and CDR2 as YYREEE (reference sequence). The V end was cut by 0 bases, the J end by 5 bases, with 17 bases between. The CDR3 sequence is CASSLGATRLGTEAFF. The CDR3 nucleotides read TGTGCCAGCAGCTTGGGAGCTACTAGACTGGGGACTGAAGCTTTCTTT. Full variable domain (rest looked up from reference TRBV5-4 and TRBJ1-1): ETGVTQSPTHLIKTRGQQVTLRCSSQSGHNTVSWYQQALGQGPQFIFQYYREEENGRGNFPPRFSGLQFPNYSSELNVNALELDDSALYLCASSLGATRLGTEAFFGQGTRLTVV.

The chain employs TRBV6-5 and TRBJ2-7; TRBD1 matches at 10 bases. CDR1 is MNHEY and CDR2 is SVGAGI in the germline V gene. The V and J ends lost 6 bases and 3 bases, in that order; junction bases with no gene match: 5. The CDR3 length is 14 residues. Written as DNA, the CDR3 is TGTGCCAGCAGCCGAGACAGGGGGCTCTACGAGCAGTACTTC. Its protein product is CASSRDRGLYEQYF.

Here the CDR3 reads CASSRGGQGGETQYF. In DNA, the CDR3 is TGTGCCAGCAGCCGGGGGGGGCAGGGTGGAGAGACCCAGTACTTC. The chain employs TRBV7-8 and TRBJ2-5; TRBD2 matches at 8 bases. J gave up 4 bases and V 5 bases, and 9 bases lay outside the gene matches. Germline loops: CDR1 SGHVS, CDR2 FQNEAQ. The CDR3 covers 15 residues.

This clone was picked up one time. The chain uses TRBV30 and TRBJ1-5; 7 bases match TRBD1. The CDR3 runs 13 residues. The V segment lost 1 base and the J segment 7 bases; nucleotides outside the gene matches: 4. CDR1 and CDR2 from the germline V gene are GTSNPN and SVGIG (reference sequence). The CDR3 spells CAWSGDRRQPQHF. CDR3 coding DNA: TGTGCCTGGAGTGGGGACAGAAGGCAGCCCCAGCATTTT.

CDR3 in amino acids: CASRRINRDGYTF. CDR3 sequence (DNA): TGTGCCAGCAGACGAATTAACAGGGACGGCTACACCTTC. This chain uses TRBV28 with TRBJ1-2; TRBD1 might be the D (6 bases). Trimming removed 6 bases at V and 8 bases at J, with 16 bases between. CDR1 is MDHEN and CDR2 is SYDVKM in the germline V gene. This CDR3 is built from 13 residues.

The V and J genes are TRBV3-1 (or the pseudogene TRBV3-2) and TRBJ1-2; TRBD1 matches at 11 bases. Germline lookup yields CDR1 LGHDT and CDR2 YNNKEL (reference sequence). J was trimmed by 8 bases and V by 4 bases; bases with no gene match: 9. This CDR3 has 15 residues. CDR3 bases: TGTGCCAGCAGCCCCATAGGACAGGGGGCGGTGGGCTACACCTTC. Protein: CASSPIGQGAVGYTF.

This clone was seen only a few times. The gene calls are TRBV6-5 and TRBJ1-4; possible D gene TRBD1, 6 bases. Germline V gives CDR1 MNHEY, CDR2 SVGAGI. The CDR3 covers 15 residues. V lost 5 bases, J lost 3 bases, and 13 bases lay in between. CDR3 amino acids: CASSPRTAANEKLFF. CDR3 nucleotides: TGTGCCAGCAGTCCACGGACAGCTGCTAATGAAAAACTGTTTTTT.

The CDR3 region is CASSEQPGGAYGYTF. The DNA of the CDR3 is TGTGCCAGCAGTGAACAGCCAGGGGGCGCGTATGGCTACACCTTC. The chain joins TRBV2 to TRBJ1-2; the match to TRBD1 covers 8 bases. In germline, CDR1 is SNHLY, CDR2 FYNNEI. The CDR3 is 15 amino acids. Trimming at V came to 2 bases and at J to 5 bases, leaving 7 bases not matched to a gene. Using reference TRBV2 and TRBJ1-2 for the parts outside the CDR3, the full variable domain is EPEVTQTPSHQVTQMGQEVILRCVPISNHLYFYWYRQILGQKVEFLVSFYNNEISEKSEIFDDQFSVERPDGSNFTLKIRSTKLEDSAMYFCASSEQPGGAYGYTFGSGTRLTVV.

A few counts support this clone. V is TRBV5-6 and J is TRBJ1-6, with D possibly matching TRBD1 (5 bases). This CDR3 region has 18 residues. Trimming removed 1 base at V and 2 bases at J, with 16 bases between. The germline V gene encodes CDR1 SGHDT and CDR2 YYEEEE. The CDR3 here is CASSLSWGEAPYNSPLHF. CDR3 in DNA: TGTGCCAGCAGCTTGTCTTGGGGCGAAGCTCCCTATAATTCACCCCTCCACTTT.

This clone appeared a single time. The genes are TRBV19 and TRBJ2-1; D is perhaps TRBD1 (6 bases). From germline, CDR1 is LNHDA and CDR2 SQIVND (reference sequence). This CDR3 is built from 18 residues. The V and J ends lost 3 bases and 4 bases respectively, with 22 bases between them. Here the CDR3 reads CASSIEALTGGLYNEQFF. The CDR3 region has the DNA TGTGCCAGTAGTATTGAAGCGTTGACAGGAGGCCTATACAATGAGCAGTTCTTC.

This chain connects TRBV28 to TRBJ1-4, with D possibly matching TRBD1 (5 bases). The CDR3 totals 13 residues. Trimming pared 9 bases from V and 8 bases from J, leaving 16 bases between. Germline CDR1 and CDR2: MDHEN and SYDVKM. The CDR3: CASLKRGREKLFF. The CDR3 DNA sequence: TGTGCCAGTCTGAAACGGGGGAGGGAAAAACTGTTTTTT.

J is TRBJ2-1 and V is TRBV29-1, with D perhaps TRBD2 (5 bases). The V end was cut by 7 bases, the J end by 0 bases, with 16 bases between. The CDR3 has 15 amino acids. CDR1 and CDR2 from the germline V gene are SQVTM and ANQGSEA. CDR3 region: CSGFPGKGSYNEQFF. In DNA form, the CDR3 reads TGCAGCGGATTCCCGGGGAAGGGCTCCTACAATGAGCAGTTCTTC.

This clone was picked up one time. This sequence joins TRBV28 and TRBJ1-1; perhaps TRBD1 as D (5 bases). V lost 2 bases and J lost 5, with 9 bases in between. The CDR3 is made up of 13 amino acids. CDR1 is MDHEN, CDR2 SYDVKM, per germline. The CDR3 DNA reads TGTGCCAGCAGTTTACAGGGAGTAACTGAAGCTTTCTTT. Translated, it gives CASSLQGVTEAFF.

The chain links TRBV3-1 (or the pseudogene TRBV3-2) to TRBJ1-1; 10 nucleotides match TRBD1. V lost 7 bases, J lost 3 bases, and 5 bases stayed unmatched. The CDR3 has 14 residues. Germline CDR1 reads LGHDT; CDR2 reads YNNKEL (reference sequence). CDR3 sequence: CASTNGQGDTEAFF. CDR3 bases: TGTGCCAGCACTAACGGACAGGGGGACACTGAAGCTTTCTTT.

This chain links TRBV5-6 with TRBJ1-2; D unresolved. Trimming shortened V by 5 bases and J by 7 bases, and 12 bases separated the two germline ends. CDR1 and CDR2 (germline): SGHDT, YYEEEE. The length of the CDR3 is 12 residues. CDR3 in DNA: TGTGCCAGCAGTCGACGACCGGCTGGCTACACCTTC. This translates into CASSRRPAGYTF.

The chain is built from TRBV7-2 and TRBJ2-3; TRBD1 might be the D (5 bases). Per germline, CDR1 SGHTA and CDR2 FQGNSA. Trimming shortened V by 4 bases and J by 1 base, and 12 bases separated the two germline ends. This CDR3 has 15 residues. CDR3 DNA sequence: TGTGCCAGCAGCTCGAGACAGCACGGCACAGATACGCAGTATTTT. It is translated as CASSSRQHGTDTQYF.

V usage is TRBV3-1 (or the pseudogene TRBV3-2) and J usage is TRBJ2-5; 7 bases fit TRBD2. Trimming removed 0 bases from V and 5 bases from J; junction bases left unmatched: 6. The CDR3 runs to 15 residues. Germline CDR1 is LGHDT and CDR2 is YNNKEL (reference sequence). The CDR3 region has the DNA TGTGCCAGCAGCCAAGATGGCGGGAGAGGGGAGACCCAGTACTTC. This encodes CASSQDGGRGETQYF.

The V gene is TRBV4-1, the J gene TRBJ1-5, with D hard to call. V was pared by 1 base and J by 8 bases, with 12 bases between. The germline CDR1 and CDR2 sequences are MGHRA and YSYEKL. CDR3 length: 14 amino acids. The CDR3 loop reads CASSQAGEVKPQHF. CDR3 nucleotides: TGCGCCAGCAGCCAAGCAGGAGAAGTGAAGCCCCAGCATTTT.

V and J are TRBV5-1 and TRBJ2-2; D is unclear. The ends were cut back, 0 bases at V and 0 bases at J, with 6 bases in the middle. Germline CDR1 SGHRS, CDR2 YFSETQ. This CDR3 spans 15 amino acids. For the CDR3, the DNA is TGCGCCAGCAGCTTGGGGGCGGCGAACACCGGGGAGCTGTTTTTT. Its translation: CASSLGAANTGELFF.

The gene calls are TRBV4-3 and TRBJ2-3, with 8 bases lining up with TRBD1. This CDR3 has 17 amino acids. Germline-derived CDR1 and CDR2 are LGHNA and YSLEER. With V trimmed by 0 bases and J by 3 bases, 8 bases remained unmatched. This CDR3 is CASSQDPSDRGTDTQYF. The CDR3 DNA reads as TGCGCCAGCAGCCAAGATCCCTCCGACAGGGGAACAGATACGCAGTATTTT.

The chain recombines TRBV4-1 with TRBJ2-7; D is possibly TRBD1 (5 bases). The germline V gene has CDR1 MGHRA and CDR2 YSYEKL. This CDR3 has 15 amino acids. Trimming took 0 bases from V and 3 from J, leaving 12 bases between them. As DNA, the CDR3 is TGCGCCAGCAGCCAAGAGGGGCCCCCTCTCTACGAGCAGTACTTC. It encodes CASSQEGPPLYEQYF.

This chain links TRBV28 with TRBJ2-7; D remains ambiguous. V was pared by 6 bases and J by 3 bases, with 6 bases between. The CDR3 extends over 11 amino acids. CDR1 and CDR2 from the germline V gene are MDHEN and SYDVKM. This CDR3 is CASRLSYEQYF. As DNA, the CDR3 is TGTGCCAGCAGGTTGAGCTACGAGCAGTACTTC.

This sequence joins TRBV6-6 and TRBJ2-3; 7 positions agree with TRBD1. This CDR3 region has 12 residues. Germline CDR1 and CDR2: MNHNY and SVGAGI (reference sequence). The ends lost 5 bases at V and 6 bases at J; junction bases unmatched: 2. The DNA of the CDR3 is TGTGCCAGCAGTAGACAGGGCGATACGCAGTATTTT. Its translation is CASSRQGDTQYF.

V and J are TRBV29-1 and TRBJ2-6; tentatively, D is TRBD1 (6 bases). The CDR3 extends over 18 amino acids. The ends were cut back, 5 bases at V and 2 bases at J, with 22 bases in the middle. Germline CDR1 reads SQVTM; CDR2 reads ANQGSEA. Written as DNA, the CDR3 is TGCAGCGTTTCTTTTTCGAGGACAGATTCACCTGGGGCCAACGTCCTGACTTTC. Amino acids: CSVSFSRTDSPGANVLTF.

V usage is TRBV27 and J usage is TRBJ2-5; 10 bases map to TRBD2. Trimming removed 6 bases from V and 7 bases from J; junction bases left unmatched: 5. CDR3 length equals 13 residues. Germline assignment: CDR1 MNHEY and CDR2 SMNVEV (reference sequence). CDR3 sequence: CASRGLAEGTQYF. In nucleotides, the CDR3 is TGTGCCAGCAGAGGACTAGCGGAGGGGACCCAGTACTTC.

A single count supports this clone. The chain combines TRBV7-2 with TRBJ1-5; D gene unclear. Germline CDR1 and CDR2: SGHTA and FQGNSA. The V end was cut by 1 base, the J end by 6 bases, with 4 bases between. The CDR3 runs to 12 residues. The CDR3 DNA is TGTGCCAGCAGCTTAGAAGTTCAGCCCCAGCATTTT. This gives the protein CASSLEVQPQHF.

The chain is built from TRBV7-8 and TRBJ2-7, with 7 bases aligning to TRBD1. After removal of 5 bases from V and 0 bases from J, the junction contained 4 bases not matched to a gene. The germline gives CDR1 SGHVS, CDR2 FQNEAQ. The CDR3 runs to 14 residues. The CDR3 coding sequence is TGTGCCAGCAGCGACGGGGACAGCTCCTACGAGCAGTACTTC. Translation gives CASSDGDSSYEQYF. The full variable domain, completed using reference TRBV7-8 and TRBJ2-7, is GAGVSQSPRYKVAKRGQDVALRCDPISGHVSLFWYQQALGQGPEFLTYFQNEAQLDKSGLPSDRFFAERPEGSVSTLKIQRTQQEDSAVYLCASSDGDSSYEQYFGPGTRLTVT.

The chain carries TRBV10-3 and TRBJ2-1; D perhaps matches TRBD2 (7 bases). CDR3 length: 14 amino acids. V was cut by 2 bases and J by 9 bases, with 14 bases left in between. Germline V CDR1 and CDR2: ENHRY, SYGVKD. This chain's CDR3 is CAISELPGGTEQFF. CDR3 bases: TGTGCCATCAGTGAGCTTCCGGGGGGCACTGAGCAGTTCTTC.

This clone was observed a few times. J is TRBJ1-2 and V is TRBV4-3; 12 bases fit TRBD1. This CDR3 contains 14 residues. CDR1 is LGHNA, CDR2 YSLEER, per germline. V lost 3 bases to trimming and J lost 7 bases; unmatched junction nucleotides: 3. Here the CDR3 reads CASSQGQGAGGYTF. CDR3 bases: TGCGCCAGCAGCCAGGGACAGGGGGCCGGTGGCTACACCTTC.

This clone was counted once. V is TRBV7-2 and J is TRBJ1-1; a possible D gene is TRBD1 (5 bases). The V end lost 4 bases, the J end lost 4 bases, and 13 bases lay between the germline ends. CDR3 length equals 14 residues. From germline, CDR1 is SGHTA and CDR2 FQGNSA. This CDR3 reads CASSWDGEVTEAFF. The CDR3 DNA reads TGTGCCAGCAGCTGGGACGGAGAGGTCACTGAAGCTTTCTTT.

The chain has TRBV6-5 and TRBJ1-2; D perhaps matches TRBD1 (6 bases). The CDR3 covers 15 residues. V lost 0 bases and J 4 bases, leaving 12 bases between the germline ends. The germline gives CDR1 MNHEY, CDR2 SVGAGI. CDR3 loop: CASSYSGGRSYGYTF. The CDR3 nucleotides read TGTGCCAGCAGTTACTCGGGGGGCAGGAGCTATGGCTACACCTTC.

V is TRBV12-3 or TRBV12-4 and J is TRBJ1-1, with D maybe TRBD1 (6 bases). V dropped 6 bases and J dropped 6 bases, with 14 bases sitting between them. The CDR3 is 13 amino acids. CDR3 sequence (DNA): TGTGCCAGCAGACCAGGGGCTGGGGCTGAAGCTTTCTTT. As protein: CASRPGAGAEAFF.